Given below is one T cell receptor beta chain in context. Under the authors' procedure: Counts of nucleated cells, estimated from reference gene primer amplification, were obtained. Sequencing used immunoSEQ multiplex PCR; TCRdb keeps in-frame clones, though not all of them. That table gives V, J and clone size, and the DNA gave D and trimming. The sample lists 14,000 to 15,000 clones; approximately 88% were seen once. The sample belongs to a study of blood T cell repertoires in COVID-19. Study details: Nucleic acid was either cDNA or gDNA, and it came from T cells, B-cell-depleted T cells, or PBMCs.

The CDR3 length is 17 residues. V trimming: 3 bases; J trimming: 2 bases; junction bases outside the gene matches: 6. CDR1 is SGHNT, CDR2 YYREEE, per germline (reference sequence). V is TRBV5-4 and J is TRBJ2-1; 12 bases are a match to TRBD2. The receptor's source is a human donor in a cohort sampled during active COVID-19. The sequencing input was peripheral blood. CDR3 bases: TGTGCCAGCAGCTCTTCTAGCGGGGGGGCCGCCTACAATGAGCAGTTCTTC. It is translated as CASSSSSGGAAYNEQFF. Together with reference TRBV5-4 and TRBJ2-1, the CDR3 gives the full variable domain: ETGVTQSPTHLIKTRGQQVTLRCSSQSGHNTVSWYQQALGQGPQFIFQYYREEENGRGNFPPRFSGLQFPNYSSELNVNALELDDSALYLCASSSSSGGAAYNEQFFGPGTRLTVL.